Following are 20 T cell receptor beta chains from one sample sequenced in a study of T cells in Graves' hyperthyroidism and ophthalmopathy. RNA transcripts provided the source from which TCR beta CDR3 regions were amplified. HTBI primers were employed in a first-round RT-PCR of the TCR CDR3. TCRdb reanalysed the multiplex PCR reads using MiXCR and keeps one entry per CDR3 protein. The profile shows under 700,000 distinct CDR3 sequences, roughly 17% of them singletons. What was sequenced was blood. Receptor source: a woman aged 18-29 years with Graves' hyperthyroidism.

This clonotype occurred a few times. The chain carries TRBV15 and TRBJ1-2; D gene uncertain. Germline V lookup: CDR1 LNHNV, CDR2 YYDKDF (reference sequence). This CDR3 region has 15 residues. V dropped 4 bases and J dropped 0 bases, with 12 bases sitting between them. The CDR3 is CATSTKRSANYGYTF. CDR3 bases: TGTGCCACCAGCACGAAGAGGTCAGCTAACTATGGCTACACCTTC.

This clonotype was seen at least ten times. This chain connects TRBV6-1 to TRBJ1-1; D uncertain. V was clipped by 4 bases and J by 3 bases, with 6 bases between them. In germline, CDR1 is MNHNS, CDR2 SASEGT. The CDR3 totals 12 residues. The CDR3 DNA follows: TGTGCCAGCAGTGTTGCCCACACTGAAGCTTTCTTT. As protein: CASSVAHTEAFF.

This clonotype was seen repeatedly, ten times or more. The gene calls are TRBV11-2 and TRBJ2-5; D possibly corresponds to TRBD2 (5 bases). Per the germline V gene, CDR1 is SGHAT and CDR2 is FQNNGV. Trimming took 0 bases from V and 7 from J, leaving 6 bases between them. This CDR3 is built from 12 residues. For the CDR3, the DNA is TGTGCCAGCAGCTTAGACGGAGGGACCCAGTACTTC. It encodes CASSLDGGTQYF.

The chain joins TRBV9 to TRBJ2-5; a weak D match, TRBD1 (6 bases). From germline, CDR1 is SGDLS and CDR2 YYNGEE. This CDR3 is built from 14 residues. Trimming took 3 bases from V and 5 from J, leaving 14 bases between them. CDR3 sequence: CASSAEGDRETQYF. For the CDR3, the DNA is TGTGCCAGCAGCGCAGAGGGGGACCGGGAGACCCAGTACTTC.

This sequence joins TRBV7-9 and TRBJ1-5, with D unclear. Per the germline V gene, CDR1 is SEHNR and CDR2 is FQNEAQ (reference sequence). CDR3 size: 16 residues. The V gene lost 1 base and the J gene lost 0 bases, with 10 bases spanning the gap. The CDR3 DNA is TGTGCCAGCAGCTTAGGTACCTCAGGTAGCAATCAGCCCCAGCATTTT. Translation gives CASSLGTSGSNQPQHF.

This rearrangement joins TRBV28 to TRBJ2-5; no definite D call. Trimming cost V 3 bases and J 3 bases, with 8 bases left between them. The CDR3 contains 13 residues. Germline V gene sequence: CDR1 MDHEN, CDR2 SYDVKM. CDR3 bases: TGTGCCAGCAGTTTGAGGAACGAAGAGACCCAGTACTTC. Translated, it gives CASSLRNEETQYF.

This sequence joins TRBV19 and TRBJ2-1; D is possibly TRBD2 (5 bases). Germline V gene lookup returns CDR1 LNHDA and CDR2 SQIVND (reference sequence). V lost 3 bases, J lost 0 bases, and 12 bases lay in between. This CDR3 contains 16 residues. CDR3 DNA sequence: TGTGCCAGTAGTATCTCCGGGAAAAGCTCCTACAATGAGCAGTTCTTC. Translated, it gives CASSISGKSSYNEQFF.

Details on this clonotype: One end of the junction varies from germline; a read error may be responsible. CDR3 protein: CASSQQRDPRSYEQYF. The CDR3 DNA follows: TGTGCCAGCAGCCAACAACGGGACCCCCGATCCTACGAGCAGTACTTC. The chain uses TRBV4-1 and TRBJ2-7; D may match TRBD1 or TRBD2 (5 bases each). Per the germline V gene, CDR1 is MGHRA and CDR2 is YSYEKL. The CDR3 loop spans 16 amino acids.

This clonotype showed up just a few times. V usage is TRBV6-1 and J usage is TRBJ2-3, with TRBD1 matching 9 bases. Germline CDR1 is MNHNS and CDR2 is SASEGT. The CDR3 length is 14 residues. The V segment lost 8 bases and the J segment 3 bases; nucleotides outside the gene matches: 6. For the CDR3, the DNA is TGTGCCAGCCAGACCGGGACAGGGACAGATACGCAGTATTTT. Amino acid sequence: CASQTGTGTDTQYF.

This clonotype was counted between two and nine times. The CDR3, as DNA: TGCAGTGCCCGGGAGGGGGGCGCCACGCCCCAGCATTTT. This encodes CSAREGGATPQHF. The chain joins TRBV20-1 to TRBJ1-5; a weak D match, TRBD1 (6 bases). Germline V gene lookup returns CDR1 DFQATT and CDR2 SNEGSKA (reference sequence). The CDR3 sequence is 13 residues long. V lost 6 bases and J lost 9, with 18 bases in between.

This clonotype was detected only once. The gene calls are TRBV6-1 and TRBJ1-1; D is uncertain. The CDR3 is 17 residues long. CDR1 MNHNS and CDR2 SASEGT come from the germline V gene. Trimming took off 6 bases at V and 1 base at J, with 21 bases between the two ends. CDR3 region: CASRSWSSLISNTEAFF. Written as DNA, the CDR3 is TGTGCCAGCAGATCTTGGTCGTCGCTAATCTCGAACACTGAAGCTTTCTTT.

This clonotype has more than one count but fewer than ten. CDR3 coding DNA: TGTGCCAGCAACTGTGTGGCTAGCCGAACCTACGAGCAGTACTTC. This gives the protein CASNCVASRTYEQYF. The rearrangement uses TRBV5-6 and TRBJ2-7, with TRBD2 as a possible D gene (5 bases). CDR3 length: 15 amino acids. Germline CDR1 SGHDT, CDR2 YYEEEE. V lost 6 bases, J lost 2 bases, and 18 bases lay in between.

This clonotype was counted ten times or more. The chain has TRBV11-3 and TRBJ1-1, with D possibly TRBD1 on 6 matching bases. This CDR3 region has 15 residues. Trimming left V 2 bases short and J 0 bases short, with 10 bases between. Germline V gene lookup returns CDR1 SGHNT and CDR2 YENEEA. The CDR3 bases are TGTGCCAGCAGCTTAACAGGGTTGATGAACACTGAAGCTTTCTTT. Its translation is CASSLTGLMNTEAFF.

This clonotype was counted many times. The chain combines TRBV28 with TRBJ1-2, with D possibly TRBD1 on 5 matching bases. CDR1 is MDHEN and CDR2 is SYDVKM in the germline V gene. With 7 bases removed from V and 4 bases from J, the gap between germline ends came to 16 bases. The CDR3 length is 14 residues. The CDR3 DNA reads TGTGCCAGCACCCCCACGGGGGGAATCTATGGCTACACCTTC. Residues: CASTPTGGIYGYTF.

There are a few counts of this clonotype. This rearrangement joins TRBV6-1 to TRBJ1-5, with 9 bases lining up with TRBD1. CDR3 length equals 15 residues. The germline V gene has CDR1 MNHNS and CDR2 SASEGT. V was clipped by 0 bases and J by 9 bases; unmatched bases: 6. CDR3 bases: TGTGCCAGCAGTGAAGCCGGGACAGGGCTATCGCCCCAGCATTTT. This gives the protein CASSEAGTGLSPQHF.

The V and J genes are TRBV14 and TRBJ2-4; TRBD1 aligns across 8 bases. This CDR3 has 15 residues. Looked up from germline, CDR1 is SGHDN and CDR2 is FVKESK. The V and J ends lost 3 bases and 0 bases, in that order; junction bases with no gene match: 1. The CDR3 reads CASSHRGLAKNIQYF. CDR3 nucleotides: TGTGCCAGCAGCCACAGGGGGCTAGCCAAAAACATTCAGTACTTC. The entire variable domain, with the rest obtained from reference TRBV14 and TRBJ2-4, is as follows: EAGVTQFPSHSVIEKGQTVTLRCDPISGHDNLYWYRRVMGKEIKFLLHFVKESKQDESGMPNNRFLAERTGGTYSTLKVQPAELEDSGVYFCASSHRGLAKNIQYFGAGTRLSVL.

The chain couples TRBV6-1 to TRBJ2-3; D might be TRBD2 (5 bases). This CDR3 contains 14 residues. Germline V CDR1 and CDR2: MNHNS, SASEGT. V shed 6 bases and J shed 0 bases, with 10 bases lying between them. This CDR3 is CASSPGISTDTQYF. The DNA of the CDR3 is TGTGCCAGCAGCCCCGGGATTAGCACAGATACGCAGTATTTT.

This chain uses TRBV29-1 with TRBJ2-2; weak D call: TRBD1 (6 bases). Germline V gives CDR1 SQVTM, CDR2 ANQGSEA. V lost 1 base to trimming and J lost 5 bases, with 11 bases between them. This CDR3 spans 14 amino acids. The CDR3 loop reads CSVEGAQGTGELFF. Written as DNA, the CDR3 is TGCAGCGTTGAAGGAGCGCAGGGGACCGGGGAGCTGTTTTTT.

This clonotype was recorded at least ten times. The chain carries TRBV28 and TRBJ2-1; D may be TRBD1 (6 bases). Germline CDR1 reads MDHEN; CDR2 reads SYDVKM. The V end was cut by 6 bases, the J end by 5 bases, with 11 bases between. CDR3 length equals 13 residues. CDR3 nucleotide sequence: TGTGCCAGCAGGGGACATCCGAACAATGAGCAGTTCTTC. Translated: CASRGHPNNEQFF.

The genes are TRBV4-3 and TRBJ2-5; D may be TRBD1 (7 bases). The germline CDR1 and CDR2 sequences are LGHNA and YSLEER. CDR3 length: 16 residues. V lost 1 base to trimming and J lost 4 bases, with 16 bases between them. CDR3 coding DNA: TGCGCCAGCAGCCAAGCAGGGCAGGGGGGACGAGAGACCCAGTACTTC. The encoded protein is CASSQAGQGGRETQYF.